The rows below give T cell receptor beta chains drawn from one sample of a study of blood T cell repertoires in COVID-19. Data came from immunoSEQ multiplex PCR; TCRdb stores just in-frame clones and leaves some out. The data contain roughly 180,000 clones, roughly 83% of them singletons. Material for sequencing was PBMCs or T cells enriched from blood (not recorded which). The receptors originated from a woman in her fifties or sixties who had recovered from COVID-19. CDR3s leave out the opening cysteine and the closing phenylalanine or tryptophan. D genes are given only for firm matches.

D gene	V gene	J gene	CDR3 protein
-	TRBV27	TRBJ1-6	ASRSGGDLLSPLH
TRBD2	TRBV6-5	TRBJ2-1	ASSELAGINEQF
TRBD1	TRBV7-9	TRBJ1-5	ASSLGQGGQPQH
-	TRBV6-5	TRBJ1-2	ASSRDMASYGYT
-	TRBV9	TRBJ2-2	ASSAPGASVTGELF
-	TRBV3-1/TRBV3-2	TRBJ1-6	ASSRRGGGASSYNSPLH
-	TRBV29-1	TRBJ2-1	SVVRRQTTRNEQF
-	TRBV5-1	TRBJ1-6	ASSHIQDAGGSPLH
-	TRBV5-1	TRBJ1-4	ASSRSVQGRVNEKLF
TRBD1	TRBV5-1	TRBJ2-5	ASSLTGGRVETQY
TRBD1	TRBV11-2	TRBJ2-1	ASSSGQVNEQF
-	TRBV28	TRBJ2-3	ASSLRDTQY
TRBD1	TRBV6-5	TRBJ1-5	ASRQGQGRNQPQH
TRBD2	TRBV4-1	TRBJ2-3	ASSQDGAGWDTQY
TRBD1	TRBV11-2	TRBJ1-1	ASSPGGTGEGDAF
-	TRBV19	TRBJ1-1	ASSTRDRNTEAF
TRBD1	TRBV5-6	TRBJ1-3	ATRETGTGVGNTIY
-	TRBV19	TRBJ1-1	ASKDRANTEAF
-	TRBV27	TRBJ1-5	ASKRQGNQPQH
-	TRBV14	TRBJ2-2	ASSQMALSGNTGELF
-	TRBV18	TRBJ2-2	ASSPRGLNTGELF
-	TRBV24-1	TRBJ2-2	ATSDGQPTGELF
-	TRBV2	TRBJ2-3	ASSEEGGGVIDTQY
TRBD1	TRBV27	TRBJ1-6	ASSFLDRENSPLH
TRBD2	TRBV3-1/TRBV3-2	TRBJ2-1	ACGLAGGGEQF
-	TRBV14	TRBJ1-1	ASSPTFGIYEAF
TRBD1	TRBV9	TRBJ2-1	ASSPRVTGTGAYNEQF
TRBD1	TRBV4-1	TRBJ2-5	ASSQAQGTDIQETQY
-	TRBV6-6	TRBJ2-2	ASSYQGLNTGELF
TRBD1	TRBV27	TRBJ1-2	ASSASQGKLNYGYT
-	TRBV6-4	TRBJ2-1	ASSDSRTASTF
TRBD1	TRBV7-2	TRBJ1-1	ASSSDGQGGTEAF
-	TRBV27	TRBJ1-6	ASSEGFYNSPLH
-	TRBV2	TRBJ2-1	ASRVGPAVYNEQF
-	TRBV28	TRBJ1-6	ASSPRTVHSPLH
-	TRBV30	TRBJ2-1	AWSVEGRFTYNEQF
TRBD1	TRBV7-6	TRBJ2-2	ASSSIRDSNTGELF
-	TRBV5-1	TRBJ1-5	ASSLGSREPQH
-	TRBV7-2	TRBJ2-1	ASSLARDNEQF
TRBD1	TRBV7-2	TRBJ2-3	ASSLEGAGGTDTQY